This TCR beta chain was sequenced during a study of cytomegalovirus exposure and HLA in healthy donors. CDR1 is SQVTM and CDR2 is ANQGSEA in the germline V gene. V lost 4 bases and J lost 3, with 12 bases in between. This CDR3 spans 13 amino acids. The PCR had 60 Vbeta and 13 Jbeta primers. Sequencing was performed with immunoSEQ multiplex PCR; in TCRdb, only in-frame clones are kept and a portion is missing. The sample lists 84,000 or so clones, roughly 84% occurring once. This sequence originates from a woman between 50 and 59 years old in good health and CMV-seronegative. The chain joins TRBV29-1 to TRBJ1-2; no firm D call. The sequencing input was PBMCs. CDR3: CSVGLSYYYGYTF. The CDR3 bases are TGCAGCGTTGGACTGAGCTACTACTATGGCTACACCTTC.